The rows below give T cell receptor beta chains drawn from one sample of a study of T cell responses to AZD1222 COVID-19 vaccine. The repertoire was sequenced with immunoSEQ multiplex PCR; TCRdb's copy has only in-frame clones and lacks some. The data show approximately 180,000 clones, 85% to 90% seen once. The source was peripheral blood, collected 28 days after the second AZD1222 dose. These receptors were obtained from an adult who received the AZD1222 COVID-19 vaccine. The CDR3 runs from the conserved cysteine through the conserved F or W. A D gene is named only where the DNA matches it firmly. Rows give clone size only sometimes, using once, few, many, or a class for an expanded clone.

cdr3_nt,cdr3_aa,j_call,clone_size,d_call,v_call
TGTGCCAGCTCACCCCGGGACTCGTACTACAATGAGCAGTTCTTC,CASSPRDSYYNEQFF,TRBJ2-1,-,-,TRBV18
TGTGCCAGCAGCTTAGCTAGCGGGAGAACAGATACGCAGTATTTT,CASSLASGRTDTQYF,TRBJ2-3,-,TRBD2,TRBV7-9
TGTGCCAGCAGACCAAGCGGGATACCCTACAATGAGCAGTTCTTC,CASRPSGIPYNEQFF,TRBJ2-1,once,TRBD2,TRBV6-5
TGTGCCAGCAGCTTCCGGGGGTCAAACATTCAGTACTTC,CASSFRGSNIQYF,TRBJ2-4,-,-,TRBV7-2
TGCGCCAGCAGCGTCCGGGTCGATAGCAATCAGCCCCAGCATTTT,CASSVRVDSNQPQHF,TRBJ1-5,-,-,TRBV4-3
TGTGCCAGCAGTTACGCACTAGCGGGAGGCGAGTTCTTC,CASSYALAGGEFF,TRBJ2-1,-,TRBD2,TRBV6-2/TRBV6-3
TGTGCCAGCAGTCTGGGACAGGGACCGGGGGGCTACACCTTC,CASSLGQGPGGYTF,TRBJ1-2,-,TRBD1,TRBV27
TGTGCCAGCAGTTCCTCTAGCTACAATGAGCAGTTCTTC,CASSSSSYNEQFF,TRBJ2-1,-,-,TRBV12-3/TRBV12-4
TGTGCCAGAAGCTTAGCAGGGGCCGACACCGGGGAGCTGTTTTTT,CARSLAGADTGELFF,TRBJ2-2,once,-,TRBV7-5
TGTGCCAGCATAGGAGGGTTAAATGAAAAACTGTTTTTT,CASIGGLNEKLFF,TRBJ1-4,-,-,TRBV3-1/TRBV3-2
TGTGCCAGCAGCTTGGTCCGGGGCCAGGAAGCTTTCTTT,CASSLVRGQEAFF,TRBJ1-1,-,-,TRBV5-5
TGCGCCAGCTCTCCCTCGGGGACAGGGAACTACGAGCAGTACTTC,CASSPSGTGNYEQYF,TRBJ2-7,-,TRBD1,TRBV5-1
TGTGCCAGCAGTTTAGCGGGAGGGCCTTACGAGCAGTACTTC,CASSLAGGPYEQYF,TRBJ2-7,once,TRBD2,TRBV27
TGTGCCAGCAAGCAGGGACAGGTTAGCAATCAGCCCCAGCATTTT,CASKQGQVSNQPQHF,TRBJ1-5,-,TRBD1,TRBV6-5
TGTGCCAGCAGCGCTGGCAGGGGTGCCACCGGGGAGCTGTTTTTT,CASSAGRGATGELFF,TRBJ2-2,-,-,TRBV3-1/TRBV3-2